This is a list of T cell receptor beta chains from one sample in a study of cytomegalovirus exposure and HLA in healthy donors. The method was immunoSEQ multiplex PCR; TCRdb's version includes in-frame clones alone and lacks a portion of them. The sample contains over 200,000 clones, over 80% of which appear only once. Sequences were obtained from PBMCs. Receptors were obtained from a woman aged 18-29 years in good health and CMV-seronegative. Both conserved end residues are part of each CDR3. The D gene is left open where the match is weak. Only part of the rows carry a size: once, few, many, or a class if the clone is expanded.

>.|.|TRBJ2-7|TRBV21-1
TGTGCCAGCAGCAAGGGTCCAGCGATTACCAACTACGAGCAGTACTTC
CASSKGPAITNYEQYF
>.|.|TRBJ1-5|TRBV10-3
TGTGCCATCAGTGAGTCGGGAAGGGGCAATCAGCCCCAGCATTTT
CAISESGRGNQPQHF
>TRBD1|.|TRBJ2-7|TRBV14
TGTGCCAGCAGCTCACGCCTGGGGGAGACAGGGGGCTACGAGCAGTACTTC
CASSSRLGETGGYEQYF
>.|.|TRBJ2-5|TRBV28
TGTGCCAGCAGTTTTGGGGTCCAAGAGACCCAGTACTTC
CASSFGVQETQYF
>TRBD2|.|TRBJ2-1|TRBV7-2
TGTGCCAGCAGCTTAGCCAATTTGCGGTTACTAGCGGGAAATGAGCAGTTCTTC
CASSLANLRLLAGNEQFF
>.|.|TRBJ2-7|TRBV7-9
TGTGCCAGCAACCCAGGGCCGAGCTCCTACGAGCAGTACTTC
CASNPGPSSYEQYF
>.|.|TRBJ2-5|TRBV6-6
TGTGCCAGCACGGGGCGGCAGGGGCTCCAAGAGACCCAGTACTTC
CASTGRQGLQETQYF
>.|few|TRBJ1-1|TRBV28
TGTGCCAGCACCTTGAACACTGAAGCTTTCTTT
CASTLNTEAFF
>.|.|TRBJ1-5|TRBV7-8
TGTGCCAGCAGCTTAGGGATGGGGAGCAATCAGCCCCAGCATTTT
CASSLGMGSNQPQHF
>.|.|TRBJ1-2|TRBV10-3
TGTGCCATCAGTGGGGGAAACTATGGCTACACCTTC
CAISGGNYGYTF
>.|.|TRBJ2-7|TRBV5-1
TGCGCCAGCAGCCAGGCGGCTGGCGGGCCCTACGAGCAGTACTTC
CASSQAAGGPYEQYF
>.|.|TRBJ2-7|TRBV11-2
TGTGCCAGCAGTCATGGGGGCTTATACCCTTACTACGAGCAGTACTTC
CASSHGGLYPYYEQYF
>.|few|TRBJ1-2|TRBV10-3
TGTGCCATCACCGGCGGGGGTGTTTCGGACTACACCTTC
CAITGGGVSDYTF
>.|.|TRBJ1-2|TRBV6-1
TGTGCCAGCAGTACTGACAGGTACTATGGCTACACCTTC
CASSTDRYYGYTF
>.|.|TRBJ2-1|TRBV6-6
TGTGCCAGCAGTTACTCGGGGACTTACAATGAGCAGTTCTTC
CASSYSGTYNEQFF
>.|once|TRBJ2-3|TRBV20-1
TGCAGTGCCTATCCTACAGATACGCAGTATTTT
CSAYPTDTQYF
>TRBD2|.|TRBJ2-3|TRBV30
TGTGCCTGGAGTTGGGGCGGGGGGCGCACAGATACGCAGTATTTT
CAWSWGGGRTDTQYF
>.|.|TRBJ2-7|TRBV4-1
TGCGCCAGCAGCCTTGCCGGGACAAGTCGCTACGAGCAGTACTTC
CASSLAGTSRYEQYF
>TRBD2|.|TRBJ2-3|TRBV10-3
TGTGCCATCAGTGGCCCGGGACTAGCGGGGACCACAGATACGCAGTATTTT
CAISGPGLAGTTDTQYF
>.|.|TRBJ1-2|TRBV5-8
TGTGCCAGCAGCGTGGACCTTCTCTATGGCTACACCTTC
CASSVDLLYGYTF
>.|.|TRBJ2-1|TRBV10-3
TGTGCCATCAGACGGGGTTCCTACAATGAGCAGTTCTTC
CAIRRGSYNEQFF
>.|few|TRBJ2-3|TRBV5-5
TGTGCCAGCAGCCCCACGGTCACAGATACGCAGTATTTT
CASSPTVTDTQYF
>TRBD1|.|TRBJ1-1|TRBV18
TGTGCCAGCTCGCCAGCCTTACAGGGGTTCACTGAAGCTTTCTTT
CASSPALQGFTEAFF
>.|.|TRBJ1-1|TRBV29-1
TGCAGCGCCTTAGCTGGGGGGCCCCAGGGCGCTTTCTTT
CSALAGGPQGAFF
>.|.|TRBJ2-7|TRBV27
TGTGCCAGCAGTTTGTGGGTAAGCCACGAGCAGTACTTC
CASSLWVSHEQYF
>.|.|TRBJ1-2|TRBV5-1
TGCGCCAGCAGCTTGGTAGGGGATGATGGCTACACCTTC
CASSLVGDDGYTF
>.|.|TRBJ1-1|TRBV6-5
TGTGCCAGCAGCGAAAGCGGGGGGAGGACTGAAGCTTTCTTT
CASSESGGRTEAFF
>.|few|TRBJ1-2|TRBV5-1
TGCGCCAGCAGCTTGGCCGCGGGGAGGGCGGGGAACTATGGCTACACCTTC
CASSLAAGRAGNYGYTF
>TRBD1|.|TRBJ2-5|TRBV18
TGTGCCAGCTCACCGCTGCCGCCGGGACAGGGAGAGACCCAGTACTTC
CASSPLPPGQGETQYF
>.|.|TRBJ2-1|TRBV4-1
TGCGCCAGCAGCCAAGATAGGGAGGTCGATGAGCAGTTCTTC
CASSQDREVDEQFF
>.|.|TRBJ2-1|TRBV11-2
TGTGCCAGCAGCTTTTGGAGCGCCTCCTACAATGAGCAGTTCTTC
CASSFWSASYNEQFF
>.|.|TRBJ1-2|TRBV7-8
TGTGCCAGCAGCACCGGGACCCTGGGTGGATATGGCTACACCTTC
CASSTGTLGGYGYTF
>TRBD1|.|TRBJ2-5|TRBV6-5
TGTGCCAGCAGTCGGGACAGGGGAGAGACCCAGTACTTC
CASSRDRGETQYF
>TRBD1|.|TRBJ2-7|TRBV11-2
TGTGCCAGCAGTCAAGAGGGGGCAGCCACCTACGAGCAGTACTTC
CASSQEGAATYEQYF
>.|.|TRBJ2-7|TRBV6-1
TGTGCCAGCACTGGATATGGCGAGCAGTACTTC
CASTGYGEQYF
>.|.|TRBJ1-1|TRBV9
TGTGCCAGCAGCGTAGCGGGGGCAGGCACTGAAGCTTTCTTT
CASSVAGAGTEAFF
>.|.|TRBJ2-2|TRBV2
TGTGCCAGCAGCTCGGGGGCCGGGGGAAACACCGGGGAGCTGTTTTTT
CASSSGAGGNTGELFF
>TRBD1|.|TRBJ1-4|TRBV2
TGTGCCAGCAGTGAAGCGCAACTGACAGGGCTCGGGGAAAAACTGTTTTTT
CASSEAQLTGLGEKLFF
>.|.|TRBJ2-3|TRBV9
TGTGCCAGCAGCGTAGGGGGGGGGCCCCATACGCAGTATTTT
CASSVGGGPHTQYF
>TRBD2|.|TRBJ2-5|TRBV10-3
TGTGCCATCAGACGTGCGGGAGAGGGCGACCAAGAGACCCAGTACTTC
CAIRRAGEGDQETQYF
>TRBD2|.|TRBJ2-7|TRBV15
TGTGCCACCAGCAGCGCGGGGGGAAGGTCCTACGAGCAGTACTTC
CATSSAGGRSYEQYF
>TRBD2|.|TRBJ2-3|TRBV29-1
TGCAGCGTTGAAGGCCCGGGACTAGCGGGATATAGCACAGATACGCAGTATTTT
CSVEGPGLAGYSTDTQYF
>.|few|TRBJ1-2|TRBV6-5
TGTGCCAGCAGTTCCCTGGAGGGGCGCTACTATGGCTACACCTTC
CASSSLEGRYYGYTF